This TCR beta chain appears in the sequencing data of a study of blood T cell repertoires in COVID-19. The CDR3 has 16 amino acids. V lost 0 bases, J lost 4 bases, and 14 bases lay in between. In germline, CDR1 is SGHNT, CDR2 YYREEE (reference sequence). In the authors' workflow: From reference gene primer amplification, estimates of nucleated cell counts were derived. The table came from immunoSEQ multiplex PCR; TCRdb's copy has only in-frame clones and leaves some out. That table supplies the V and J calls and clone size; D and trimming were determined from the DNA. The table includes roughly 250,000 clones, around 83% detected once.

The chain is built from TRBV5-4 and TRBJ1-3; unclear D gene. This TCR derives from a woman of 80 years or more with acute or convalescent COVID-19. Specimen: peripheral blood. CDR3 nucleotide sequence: TGTGCCAGCAGCTTGGGAGGGCCTCTTGAAGGAAACACCATATATTTT. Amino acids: CASSLGGPLEGNTIYF.